A selection of T cell receptor beta chains follows, all from one sample in a study of beta chain features in type 1 diabetes. TCRdb's table, derived via immunoSEQ multiplex PCR, lists solely in-frame clones and lacks some. Seen here are fewer than 400,000 clones, approximately 10% observed once, and the top ten hold about 1%. Sequencing was carried out using central memory CD4+ T cells from blood. Receptor source: a young man with type 1 diabetes. Both conserved end residues are part of each CDR3. The order of the fields is D gene, clone size, V gene, J gene, CDR3 protein, CDR3 DNA. A D gene is named only where the DNA matches it firmly. Clone size is not always given. Where it is, it says once, few, many or a class for expanded clones.

-	-	TRBV9	TRBJ1-5	CASSDGENQPQHF	TGTGCCAGCAGTGACGGAGAGAATCAGCCCCAGCATTTT
TRBD2	-	TRBV5-1	TRBJ2-1	CASSSLAGGPPEQFF	TGCGCCAGCAGCTCATTAGCGGGGGGCCCTCCCGAGCAGTTCTTC
-	few	TRBV15	TRBJ1-5	CATSRDGGNQPQHF	TGTGCCACCAGCAGAGATGGGGGTAATCAGCCCCAGCATTTT
-	-	TRBV6-1	TRBJ2-7	CASSMERGASYEQYF	TGTGCCAGCAGTATGGAACGGGGGGCCTCCTACGAGCAGTACTTC
TRBD1	-	TRBV5-1	TRBJ1-5	CASSFFGQGRNQPQHF	TGCGCCAGCAGCTTCTTTGGACAGGGACGGAATCAGCCCCAGCATTTT
-	few	TRBV20-1	TRBJ2-7	CSARTRGEQYF	TGCAGTGCCCGGACTCGAGGCGAGCAGTACTTC
-	few	TRBV27	TRBJ1-5	CASSLRQNNQPQHF	TGTGCCAGCAGTTTAAGACAGAATAATCAGCCCCAGCATTTT
TRBD2	few	TRBV7-9	TRBJ2-4	CASSSGLAGPKNIQYF	TGTGCCAGCAGCTCGGGACTAGCGGGGCCGAAAAACATTCAGTACTTC
-	few	TRBV7-9	TRBJ1-1	CASSRQVNTEAFF	TGTGCCAGCTCTAGACAAGTGAACACTGAAGCTTTCTTT
-	-	TRBV12-2	TRBJ1-6	CASRLLGPGRKNSPLHF	TGTGCAAGTCGCTTACTAGGTCCGGGGAGAAAGAATTCACCCCTCCACTTT
-	few	TRBV20-1	TRBJ1-2	CSARGPYGYTF	TGCAGTGCTAGGGGGCCGTATGGCTACACCTTC
-	-	TRBV9	TRBJ1-1	CASSGTVNTEAFF	TGTGCCAGCAGCGGGACAGTGAACACTGAAGCTTTCTTT
TRBD2	many	TRBV18	TRBJ2-1	CASSPLSEILAGYNEQFF	TGTGCCAGCTCACCTCTCTCGGAGATACTAGCGGGTTACAATGAGCAGTTCTTC
TRBD1	-	TRBV2	TRBJ1-1	CASSRQGTEAFF	TGTGCCAGCAGCCGACAGGGGACTGAAGCTTTCTTT
TRBD2	many	TRBV25-1	TRBJ2-1	CASSISGVSYNEQFF	TGTGCCAGCAGTATTAGCGGGGTTTCCTACAATGAGCAGTTCTTC
TRBD2	many	TRBV5-4	TRBJ2-4	CASSPGTSGGRPKNIQYF	TGTGCCAGCAGCCCCGGGACTAGCGGGGGGCGGCCCAAAAACATTCAGTACTTC
-	-	TRBV19	TRBJ2-2	CASSGQNTGELFF	TGTGCCAGTAGCGGTCAGAACACCGGGGAGCTGTTTTTT
-	-	TRBV9	TRBJ1-4	CASSGSVGAGVKLFF	TGTGCCAGCAGCGGATCGGTTGGTGCGGGGGTCAAACTGTTTTTT
-	-	TRBV2	TRBJ2-6	CASSVVPANSGANVLTF	TGTGCCAGCAGTGTTGTGCCAGCTAACTCTGGGGCCAACGTCCTGACTTTC
-	few	TRBV9	TRBJ1-2	CASSVGLGESGYTF	TGTGCCAGCAGCGTAGGGCTGGGTGAAAGTGGCTACACCTTC
-	-	TRBV29-1	TRBJ2-5	CSVAGGQFGETQYF	TGCAGCGTTGCCGGCGGACAGTTCGGAGAGACCCAGTACTTC
TRBD1	few	TRBV28	TRBJ1-4	CASSLGQEGKLFF	TGTGCCAGCAGTTTAGGACAGGAAGGAAAACTGTTTTTT
-	-	TRBV29-1	TRBJ1-2	CSVEVIRASHGYTF	TGCAGCGTTGAAGTCATAAGGGCGAGTCATGGCTACACCTTC
TRBD1	few	TRBV2	TRBJ2-2	CASSGQGVGELFF	TGTGCCAGCAGCGGACAGGGTGTCGGGGAGCTGTTTTTT
TRBD1	-	TRBV11-2	TRBJ2-7	CASRATGATTSYEQYF	TGTGCCAGCAGAGCGACAGGGGCTACAACTTCCTACGAGCAGTACTTC
-	-	TRBV27	TRBJ1-2	CASSPTNRASYGYTF	TGTGCCAGCAGTCCTACCAACAGGGCCAGCTATGGCTACACCTTC
-	few	TRBV4-1	TRBJ2-1	CASSQDSIYNEQFF	TGCGCCAGCAGCCAAGATAGTATCTACAATGAGCAGTTCTTC
TRBD1	-	TRBV27	TRBJ1-5	CASRPTGQGNQPQHF	TGTGCCAGCAGACCGACGGGACAGGGCAATCAGCCCCAGCATTTT
-	few	TRBV5-1	TRBJ1-2	CASSLDRSYGYTF	TGCGCCAGCAGCTTGGACAGGAGCTATGGCTACACCTTC
-	few	TRBV5-1	TRBJ2-3	CASSLDRPSTDTQYF	TGCGCCAGCAGCTTGGACAGGCCGAGCACAGATACGCAGTATTTT
-	-	TRBV7-2	TRBJ2-7	CARNEQYF	TGTGCCAGAAACGAGCAGTACTTC
-	many	TRBV5-5	TRBJ2-6	CASSLQGGLLDGANVLTF	TGTGCCAGCAGCCTACAGGGGGGGCTCCTAGATGGGGCCAACGTCCTGACTTTC
-	few	TRBV6-5	TRBJ1-1	CAISEFGTEAFF	TGTGCCATCAGTGAGTTCGGGACTGAAGCTTTCTTT
-	-	TRBV6-1	TRBJ1-4	CASLDEKLFF	TGTGCCAGCCTGGACGAAAAACTGTTTTTT
-	many	TRBV29-1	TRBJ1-2	CSVVAGQGYTF	TGCAGCGTTGTTGCGGGCCAGGGCTACACCTTC